Below, 19 T cell receptor beta chains from the same sample are listed, as sequenced in a study of T-cell memory formation after mild COVID-19. Each CDR3 protein gets one entry after TCRdb re-called the 5' RACE reads with MiXCR. The sample lists some 350,000 distinct CDR3 sequences, about a sixth occurring once. The material sequenced was PBMCs or a T cell subset sorted from them (not recorded which). The receptors originated from a young man who had mild COVID-19 (a few samples of this study predate the infection). Cell type and time point are not known.

The J gene is TRBJ1-4, the V gene TRBV29-1; D ambiguous. V was cut by 7 bases and J by 4 bases, with 10 bases left in between. Germline-derived CDR1 and CDR2 are SQVTM and ANQGSEA. The length of the CDR3 is 12 residues. CDR3: CSANLFNEKLFF. The DNA of the CDR3 is TGCAGCGCCAACCTTTTTAATGAAAAACTGTTTTTT.

The CDR3 region has the DNA TGCGCCAGCAGCATCTCGACTAGCGGGGGATACAATGAGCAGTTCTTC. Amino acids: CASSISTSGGYNEQFF. The V and J genes are TRBV5-1 and TRBJ2-1; TRBD2 aligns across 12 bases. The CDR3 spans 16 residues. Germline CDR1 SGHRS, CDR2 YFSETQ. The V segment lost 4 bases and the J segment 4 bases; nucleotides outside the gene matches: 6.

This clonotype was recorded many times. This rearrangement joins TRBV7-7 to TRBJ2-2; D could derive from TRBD1 or TRBD2 (6 bases each). Trimming shortened V by 2 bases and J by 3 bases, and 10 bases separated the two germline ends. CDR1 SSHAT and CDR2 FNYEAQ come from the germline V gene (reference sequence). The CDR3 is 15 residues long. CDR3 protein: CASSLRGGYTGELFF. The CDR3 DNA sequence: TGTGCCAGCAGCTTAAGAGGGGGGTACACCGGGGAGCTGTTTTTT.

This chain connects TRBV5-1 to TRBJ1-4; D is undetermined. Germline V gives CDR1 SGHRS, CDR2 YFSETQ. Trimming pared 2 bases from V and 1 base from J, leaving 9 bases between. The CDR3 is made up of 15 amino acids. CDR3 DNA: TGCGCCAGCAGCTTTTTGGGGATAACTAATGAAAAACTGTTTTTT. It is translated as CASSFLGITNEKLFF.

The genes are TRBV4-2 and TRBJ2-5, with TRBD1 matching over 12 bases. Per germline, CDR1 LGHNA and CDR2 YNFKEQ. Germline trimming cut 0 bases from V and 5 bases from J; bases unmatched to any gene: 7. CDR3 length equals 17 residues. Written as DNA, the CDR3 is TGTGCCAGCAGCCAAGATCAGGGGACAGGGGGCTGGGAGACCCAGTACTTC. This encodes CASSQDQGTGGWETQYF.

This clonotype was observed a handful of times. The chain is built from TRBV6-2 or TRBV6-3 and TRBJ2-1, with 11 positions matching TRBD2. There are 15 residues in the CDR3. After removal of 6 bases from V and 6 bases from J, the junction contained 7 bases not matched to a gene. Germline CDR1 reads MNHEY; CDR2 reads SVGEGT. CDR3 nucleotide sequence: TGTGCCAGCAGGCGACTAGCGGGGATCTTCAATGAGCAGTTCTTC. This encodes CASRRLAGIFNEQFF.

The table lists this clonotype with a count of one. The chain joins TRBV20-1 to TRBJ1-5; possible D gene TRBD1, 5 bases. Germline assignment: CDR1 DFQATT and CDR2 SNEGSKA (reference sequence). The V end was cut by 6 bases, the J end by 2 bases, with 17 bases between. This CDR3 has 15 residues. The CDR3 sequence is CSARGDQYRNQPQHF. Here the CDR3 DNA reads TGCAGTGCCCGGGGGGACCAATATCGCAATCAGCCCCAGCATTTT.

The chain uses TRBV11-2 and TRBJ1-4, with D perhaps matching TRBD1 (6 bases). Germline V gene lookup returns CDR1 SGHAT and CDR2 FQNNGV. Trimming removed 3 bases from V and 8 bases from J, with 16 bases in between. The CDR3 sequence is 15 residues long. The CDR3 loop reads CASSFLGGAGEKLFF. In nucleotides, the CDR3 is TGTGCCAGCAGCTTCCTTGGGGGGGCCGGCGAAAAACTGTTTTTT. Drawing the rest from reference TRBV11-2 and TRBJ1-4, the complete variable domain is EAGVAQSPRYKIIEKRQSVAFWCNPISGHATLYWYQQILGQGPKLLIQFQNNGVVDDSQLPKDRFSAERLKGVDSTLKIQPAKLEDSAVYLCASSFLGGAGEKLFFGSGTQLSVL.

This clonotype was seen ten or more times. This chain uses TRBV11-2 with TRBJ1-1; 8 positions agree with TRBD1. The V gene's germline CDR1 is SGHAT and CDR2 FQNNGV. The CDR3 covers 13 residues. The V gene end was trimmed by 4 bases and the J gene end by 5 bases; junction bases not matched to a gene: 3. CDR3 sequence (DNA): TGTGCCAGCAGCTGGACAGGGAGGACTGAAGCTTTCTTT. Protein: CASSWTGRTEAFF.

V usage is TRBV21-1 and J usage is TRBJ2-2; the D segment call TRBD2 is taken from the table without a DNA check. TRBV21-1 counts as a pseudogene. The CDR3 runs to 18 residues. The CDR3 sequence is CASSTSGTSSRSTGELFF. Written as DNA, the CDR3 is TGTGCCAGCAGCACTTCCGGGACTAGCAGTCGATCAACCGGGGAGCTGTTTTTT.

This rearrangement joins TRBV6-5 to TRBJ2-3; 8 bases are shared with TRBD2. The V segment lost 5 bases and the J segment 4 bases; nucleotides outside the gene matches: 8. Germline V CDR1 and CDR2: MNHEY, SVGAGI. This CDR3 region has 15 residues. The CDR3 DNA sequence: TGTGCCAGCAGTCAGAGCGGGGGATACCCAGATACGCAGTATTTT. Translation: CASSQSGGYPDTQYF.

This clonotype has just a few counts. This chain links TRBV5-5 with TRBJ2-3, with 7 positions matching TRBD1. The CDR3 has 13 amino acids. Germline lookup yields CDR1 SGHKS and CDR2 YYEKEE (reference sequence). V shed 7 bases, J shed 4 bases, and the junction held 6 bases outside the gene matches. The CDR3 nucleotides read TGTGCCAGCGCTAAGGGGGCGCCAGATACGCAGTATTTT. This sequence encodes CASAKGAPDTQYF.

The sample holds many counts of this clonotype. The chain recombines TRBV6-5 with TRBJ1-5, with D uncertain. The V gene lost 2 bases and the J gene lost 4 bases, with 6 bases spanning the gap. CDR1 and CDR2 from the germline V gene are MNHEY and SVGAGI. The CDR3 consists of 13 residues. CDR3 sequence: CASSYNSNQPQHF. The CDR3 bases are TGTGCCAGCAGTTACAACAGTAATCAGCCCCAGCATTTT.

This clonotype was seen a handful of times. The chain combines TRBV10-3 with TRBJ1-1, with unresolved D. The CDR3 length is 11 residues. Looked up from germline, CDR1 is ENHRY and CDR2 is SYGVKD. V was cut by 3 bases and J by 9 bases, with 8 bases left in between. CDR3 in amino acids: CAISETEQAFF. The CDR3 DNA sequence: TGTGCCATCAGTGAAACAGAGCAAGCTTTCTTT.

V gene TRBV10-3 combines with J gene TRBJ2-3; 9 nucleotides match TRBD1. The length of the CDR3 is 13 residues. The V gene end was trimmed by 4 bases and the J gene end by 11 bases; junction bases not matched to a gene: 7. Germline lookup yields CDR1 ENHRY and CDR2 SYGVKD. This CDR3 reads CAISGGTGTEQYF. The CDR3 region has the DNA TGTGCCATCAGTGGTGGGACAGGGACCGAGCAGTATTTT.

This chain uses TRBV6-1 with TRBJ1-5; TRBD1 agrees at 8 bases. CDR3 length equals 17 residues. In germline, CDR1 is MNHNS, CDR2 SASEGT. V shed 4 bases and J 10 bases; nucleotides not matched to a gene: 18. The CDR3 protein is CASSGRQGALSGGPQHF. In DNA, the CDR3 is TGTGCCAGCAGTGGTCGTCAGGGGGCCCTTAGCGGGGGACCCCAGCATTTT.

In its sample, this clonotype was seen many times. The chain has TRBV4-3 and TRBJ1-2; possible D gene TRBD1, 5 bases. The CDR3 runs to 13 residues. Germline values: CDR1 LGHNA, CDR2 YSLEER. The V and J ends lost 0 bases and 8 bases respectively, with 10 bases between them. For the CDR3, the DNA is TGCGCCAGCAGCCAAGAGAGAGCAGGGGGCTACACCTTC. Its protein is CASSQERAGGYTF.

This clonotype occurred a few times. V is TRBV12-3 or TRBV12-4 and J is TRBJ1-3, with unresolved D. The CDR3 has 14 residues. The V gene lost 3 bases and the J gene lost 0 bases, with 6 bases spanning the gap. CDR3 in DNA: TGTGCCAGCAGTTTTGAACTCTCTGGAAACACCATATATTTT. Amino acid sequence: CASSFELSGNTIYF.

Only a few counts were recorded for this clonotype. Here the CDR3 reads CASSPPRTVEQYV. CDR3 sequence (DNA): TGTGCCAGCAGTCCCCCCCGGACGGTAGAGCAGTACGTC. This chain connects TRBV28 to TRBJ2-7, with no clear D. V was pared by 5 bases and J by 7 bases, with 15 bases between. The CDR3 is 13 amino acids. The V gene's germline CDR1 is MDHEN and CDR2 SYDVKM.